The clone carrying this TCR beta chain was detected ten times or more. What it binds is not known. Unmatched junction bases numbered 12, after V lost 7 bases and J lost 1 base. This CDR3 has 17 amino acids. Looked up from germline, CDR1 is ENHRY and CDR2 is SYGVKD. This sample is part of a study of T cell repertoires in cytomegalovirus infection. TCRdb called the reads again in MiXCR, with one record for every CDR3 protein. This sample has around 710,000 distinct CDR3 sequences; around 29% occur once, and the top ten carry around 14%. The source material was cultured CD8+ T cells from PBMCs, sampled from culture after CMV antigen stimulation. The rearrangement joins TRBV10-3 to TRBJ2-1, with TRBD2 matching 8 bases. This TCR came from a human donor in good health (CMV status not recorded). Some clones in this sample may be carry-over from other donors' samples. The CDR3 protein is CAIKGGGGFRSYNEQFF. In nucleotides, the CDR3 is TGTGCCATCAAAGGTGGCGGGGGGTTCCGGTCCTACAATGAGCAGTTCTTC.